This T cell receptor beta chain was captured in a study of blood T cell repertoires in COVID-19. The ends were cut back, 4 bases at V and 6 bases at J, with 11 bases in the middle. The CDR3 totals 12 residues. Germline CDR1 and CDR2: SGDLS and YYNGEE. Profiling relied on immunoSEQ multiplex PCR, and the TCRdb table lists in-frame clones only, not all of them. The sample carries approximately 210,000 clones, roughly 87% recorded once. The source is a man aged 25 to 45 in a cohort exposed to, infected with or recovered from COVID-19 (not recorded which). V gene TRBV9 combines with J gene TRBJ2-7, with D unclear. Sample: PBMCs or T cells enriched from blood (not recorded which). CDR3 sequence: CASSSSHSEQYF. The CDR3 nucleotides read TGTGCCAGCAGCTCTTCCCACTCCGAGCAGTACTTC.